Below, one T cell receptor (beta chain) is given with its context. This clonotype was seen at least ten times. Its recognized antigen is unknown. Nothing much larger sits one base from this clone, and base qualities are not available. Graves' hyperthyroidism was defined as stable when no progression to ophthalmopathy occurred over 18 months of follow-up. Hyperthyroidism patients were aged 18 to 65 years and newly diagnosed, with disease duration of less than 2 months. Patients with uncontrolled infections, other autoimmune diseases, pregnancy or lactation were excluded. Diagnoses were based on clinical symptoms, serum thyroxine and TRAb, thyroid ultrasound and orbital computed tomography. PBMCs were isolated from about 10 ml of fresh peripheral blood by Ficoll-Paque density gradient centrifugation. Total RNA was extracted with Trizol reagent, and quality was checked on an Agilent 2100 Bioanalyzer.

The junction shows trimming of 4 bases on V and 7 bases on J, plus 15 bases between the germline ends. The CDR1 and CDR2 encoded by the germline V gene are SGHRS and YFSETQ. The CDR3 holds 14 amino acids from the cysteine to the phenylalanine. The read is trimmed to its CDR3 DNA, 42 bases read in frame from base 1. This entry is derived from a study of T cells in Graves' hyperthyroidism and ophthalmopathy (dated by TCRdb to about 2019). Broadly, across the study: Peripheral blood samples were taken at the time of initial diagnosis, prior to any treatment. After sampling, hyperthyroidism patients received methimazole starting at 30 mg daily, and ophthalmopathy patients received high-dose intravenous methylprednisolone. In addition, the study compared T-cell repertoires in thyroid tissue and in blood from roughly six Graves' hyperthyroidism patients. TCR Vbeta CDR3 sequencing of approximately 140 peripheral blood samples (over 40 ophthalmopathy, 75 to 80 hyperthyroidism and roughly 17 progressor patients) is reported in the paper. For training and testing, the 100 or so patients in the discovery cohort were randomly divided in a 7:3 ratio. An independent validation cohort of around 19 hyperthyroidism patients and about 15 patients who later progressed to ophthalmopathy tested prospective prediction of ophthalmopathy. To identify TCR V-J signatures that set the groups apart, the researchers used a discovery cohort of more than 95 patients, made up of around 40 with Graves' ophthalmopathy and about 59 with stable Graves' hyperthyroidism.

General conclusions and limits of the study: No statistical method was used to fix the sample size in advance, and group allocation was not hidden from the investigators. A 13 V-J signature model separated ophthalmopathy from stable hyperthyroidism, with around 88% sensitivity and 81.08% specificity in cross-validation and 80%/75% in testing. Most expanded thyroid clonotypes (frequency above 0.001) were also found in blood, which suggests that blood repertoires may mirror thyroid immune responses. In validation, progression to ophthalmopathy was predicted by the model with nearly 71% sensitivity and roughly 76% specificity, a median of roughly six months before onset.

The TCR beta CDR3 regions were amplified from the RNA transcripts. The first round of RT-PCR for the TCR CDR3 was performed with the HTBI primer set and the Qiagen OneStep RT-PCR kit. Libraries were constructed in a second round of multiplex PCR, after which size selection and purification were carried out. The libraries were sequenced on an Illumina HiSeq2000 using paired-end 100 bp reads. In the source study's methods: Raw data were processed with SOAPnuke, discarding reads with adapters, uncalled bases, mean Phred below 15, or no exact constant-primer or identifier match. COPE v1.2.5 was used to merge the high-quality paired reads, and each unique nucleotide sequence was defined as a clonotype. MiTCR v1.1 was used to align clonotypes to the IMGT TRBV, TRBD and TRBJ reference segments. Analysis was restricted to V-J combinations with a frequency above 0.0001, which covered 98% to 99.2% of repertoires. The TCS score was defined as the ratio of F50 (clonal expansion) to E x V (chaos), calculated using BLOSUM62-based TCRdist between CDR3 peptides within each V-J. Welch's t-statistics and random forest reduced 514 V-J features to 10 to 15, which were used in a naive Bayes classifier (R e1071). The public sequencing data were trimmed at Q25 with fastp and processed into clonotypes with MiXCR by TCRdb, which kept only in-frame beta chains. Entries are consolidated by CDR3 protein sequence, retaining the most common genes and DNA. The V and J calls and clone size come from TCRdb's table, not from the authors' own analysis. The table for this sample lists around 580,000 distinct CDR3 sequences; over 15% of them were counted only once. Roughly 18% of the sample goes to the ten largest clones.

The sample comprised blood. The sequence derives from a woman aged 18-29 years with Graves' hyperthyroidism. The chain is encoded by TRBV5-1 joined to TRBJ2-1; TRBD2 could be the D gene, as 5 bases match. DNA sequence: TGCGCCAGCAGCCATACTAGGAACCCTAATGAGCAGTTCTTC. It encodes CASSHTRNPNEQFF.